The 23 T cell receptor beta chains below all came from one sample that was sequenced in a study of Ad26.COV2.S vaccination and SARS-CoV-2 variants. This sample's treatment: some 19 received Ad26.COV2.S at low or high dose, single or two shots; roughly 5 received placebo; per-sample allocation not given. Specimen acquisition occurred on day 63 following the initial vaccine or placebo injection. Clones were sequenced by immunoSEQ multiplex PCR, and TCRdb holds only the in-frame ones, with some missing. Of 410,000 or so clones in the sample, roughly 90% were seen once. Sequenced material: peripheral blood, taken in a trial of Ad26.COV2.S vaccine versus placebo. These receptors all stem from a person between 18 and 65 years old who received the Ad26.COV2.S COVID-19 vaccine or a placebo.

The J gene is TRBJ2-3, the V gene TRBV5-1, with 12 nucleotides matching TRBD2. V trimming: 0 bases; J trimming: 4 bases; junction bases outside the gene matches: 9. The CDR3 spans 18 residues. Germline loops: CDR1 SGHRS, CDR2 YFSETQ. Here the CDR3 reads CASSLGLAGARGADTQYF. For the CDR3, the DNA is TGCGCCAGCAGCTTGGGACTAGCGGGGGCGCGAGGTGCAGATACGCAGTATTTT.

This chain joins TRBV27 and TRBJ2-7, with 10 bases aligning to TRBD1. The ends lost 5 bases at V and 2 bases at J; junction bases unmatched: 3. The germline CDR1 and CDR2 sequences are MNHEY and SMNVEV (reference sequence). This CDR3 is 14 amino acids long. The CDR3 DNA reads TGTGCCAGCAGTAAGACAGGGGGCCCCTACGAGCAGTACTTC. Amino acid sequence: CASSKTGGPYEQYF.

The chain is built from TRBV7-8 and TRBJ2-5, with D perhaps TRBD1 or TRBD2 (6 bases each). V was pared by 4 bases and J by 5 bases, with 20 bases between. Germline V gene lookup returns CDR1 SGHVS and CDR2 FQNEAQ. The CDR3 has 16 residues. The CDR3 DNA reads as TGTGCCAGCAGCTCCGGGACATGGGGAGGTCAGGAGACCCAGTACTTC. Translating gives CASSSGTWGGQETQYF.

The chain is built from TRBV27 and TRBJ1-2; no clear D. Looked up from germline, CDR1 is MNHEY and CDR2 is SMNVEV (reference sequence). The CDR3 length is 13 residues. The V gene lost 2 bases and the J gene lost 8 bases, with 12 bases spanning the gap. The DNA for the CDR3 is TGTGCCAGCAGTTTAGGGCAGGCGGGGGGCTACACCTTC. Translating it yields CASSLGQAGGYTF.

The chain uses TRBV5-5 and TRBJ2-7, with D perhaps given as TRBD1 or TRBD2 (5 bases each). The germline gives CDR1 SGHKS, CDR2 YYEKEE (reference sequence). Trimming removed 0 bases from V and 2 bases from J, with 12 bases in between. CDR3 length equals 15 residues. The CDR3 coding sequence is TGTGCCAGCAGCTTGGCCGGGACGTCTACCTACGAGCAGTACTTC. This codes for CASSLAGTSTYEQYF.

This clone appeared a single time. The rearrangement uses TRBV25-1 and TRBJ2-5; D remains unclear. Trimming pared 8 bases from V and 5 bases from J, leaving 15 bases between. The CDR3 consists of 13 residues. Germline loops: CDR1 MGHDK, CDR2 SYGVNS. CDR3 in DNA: TGTGCCAGCGGATCGGGTCCCTCGGAGACCCAGTACTTC. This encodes CASGSGPSETQYF.

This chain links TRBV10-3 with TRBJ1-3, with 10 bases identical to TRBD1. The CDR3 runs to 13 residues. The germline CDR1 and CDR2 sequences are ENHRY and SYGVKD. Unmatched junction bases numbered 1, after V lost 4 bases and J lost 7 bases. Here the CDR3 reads CAISGDRGNTIYF. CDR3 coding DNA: TGTGCCATCAGTGGGGACAGGGGCAACACCATATATTTT.

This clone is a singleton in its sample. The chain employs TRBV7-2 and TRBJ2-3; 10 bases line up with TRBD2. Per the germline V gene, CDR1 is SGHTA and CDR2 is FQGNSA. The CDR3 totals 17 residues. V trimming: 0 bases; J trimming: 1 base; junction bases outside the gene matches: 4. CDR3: CASSLAWLAGGTDTQYF. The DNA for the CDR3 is TGTGCCAGCAGCTTAGCGTGGCTAGCGGGGGGCACAGATACGCAGTATTTT.

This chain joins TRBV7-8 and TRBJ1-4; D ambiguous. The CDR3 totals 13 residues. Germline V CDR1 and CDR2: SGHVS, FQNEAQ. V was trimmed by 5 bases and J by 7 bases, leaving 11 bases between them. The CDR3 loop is CASSRDRSEKLFF. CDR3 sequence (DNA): TGTGCCAGCAGCCGCGATCGAAGTGAAAAACTGTTTTTT.

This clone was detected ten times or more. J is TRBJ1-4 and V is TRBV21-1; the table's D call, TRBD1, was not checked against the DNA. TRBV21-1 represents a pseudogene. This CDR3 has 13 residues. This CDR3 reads CASSKRGREKLFF. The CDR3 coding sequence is TGTGCCAGCAGCAAAAGGGGGCGAGAAAAACTGTTTTTT.

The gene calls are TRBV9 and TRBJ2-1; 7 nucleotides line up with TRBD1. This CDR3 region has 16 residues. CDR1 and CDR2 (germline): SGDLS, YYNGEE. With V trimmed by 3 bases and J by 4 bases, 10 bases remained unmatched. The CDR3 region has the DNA TGTGCCAGCAGCGCCCCACAGGGACAGTCTTACAATGAGCAGTTCTTC. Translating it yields CASSAPQGQSYNEQFF.

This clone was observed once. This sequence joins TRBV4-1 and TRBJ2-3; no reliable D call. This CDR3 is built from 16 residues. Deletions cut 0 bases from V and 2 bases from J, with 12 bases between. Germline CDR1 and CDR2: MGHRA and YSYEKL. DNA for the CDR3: TGCGCCAGCAGCCAAGAACTTACAAGGCCCACAGATACGCAGTATTTT. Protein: CASSQELTRPTDTQYF.

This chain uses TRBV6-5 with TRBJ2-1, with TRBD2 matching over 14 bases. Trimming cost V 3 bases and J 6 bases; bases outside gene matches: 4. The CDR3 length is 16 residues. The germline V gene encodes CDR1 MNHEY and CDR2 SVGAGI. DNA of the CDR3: TGTGCCAGCAGTTATGCCGGGACTAGCGGGAGCAATGAGCAGTTCTTC. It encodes CASSYAGTSGSNEQFF.

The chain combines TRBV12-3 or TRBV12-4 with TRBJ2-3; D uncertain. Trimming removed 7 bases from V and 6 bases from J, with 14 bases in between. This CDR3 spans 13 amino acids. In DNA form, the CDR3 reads TGTGCCAGCACCCTTTTCTCTAGTGATACGCAGTATTTT. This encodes CASTLFSSDTQYF.

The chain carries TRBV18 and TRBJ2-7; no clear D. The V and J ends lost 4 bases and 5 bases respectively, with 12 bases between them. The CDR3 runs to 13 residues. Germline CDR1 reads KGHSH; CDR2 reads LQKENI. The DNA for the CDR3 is TGTGCCAGCTCACTCCGTGTCCGGGACGAGCAGTACTTC. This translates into CASSLRVRDEQYF.

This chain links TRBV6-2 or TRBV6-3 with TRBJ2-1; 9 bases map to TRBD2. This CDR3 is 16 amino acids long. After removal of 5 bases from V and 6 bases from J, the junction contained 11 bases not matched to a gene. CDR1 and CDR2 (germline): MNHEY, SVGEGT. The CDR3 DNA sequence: TGTGCCAGCAGTACCCTTCGCGGGGGGGCCCTCAATGAGCAGTTCTTC. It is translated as CASSTLRGGALNEQFF.

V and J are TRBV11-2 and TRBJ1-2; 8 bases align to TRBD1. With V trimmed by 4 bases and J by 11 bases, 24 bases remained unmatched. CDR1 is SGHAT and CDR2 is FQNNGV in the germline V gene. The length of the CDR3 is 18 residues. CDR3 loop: CASSSIPIFSWTGWVYTF. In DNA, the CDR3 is TGTGCCAGCAGCTCTATTCCCATATTCTCCTGGACAGGGTGGGTTTACACCTTC.

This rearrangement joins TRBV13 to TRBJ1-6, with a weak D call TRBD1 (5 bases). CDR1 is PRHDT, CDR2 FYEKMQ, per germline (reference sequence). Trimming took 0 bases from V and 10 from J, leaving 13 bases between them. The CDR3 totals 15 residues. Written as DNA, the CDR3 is TGTGCCAGCAGCTTAGGCGGGGGGATCGGATCACCCCTCCACTTT. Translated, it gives CASSLGGGIGSPLHF.

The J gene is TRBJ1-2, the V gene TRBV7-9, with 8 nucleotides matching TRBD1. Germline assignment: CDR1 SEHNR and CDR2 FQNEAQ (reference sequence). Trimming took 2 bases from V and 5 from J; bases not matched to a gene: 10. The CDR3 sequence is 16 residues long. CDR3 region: CASSLFVATGDYGYTF. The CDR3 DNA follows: TGTGCCAGCAGCTTATTCGTCGCGACAGGGGATTATGGCTACACCTTC.

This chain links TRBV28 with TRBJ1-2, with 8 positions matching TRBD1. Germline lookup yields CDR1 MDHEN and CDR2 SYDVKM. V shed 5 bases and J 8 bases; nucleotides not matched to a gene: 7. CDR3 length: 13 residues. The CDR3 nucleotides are TGTGCCAGCAGTATCAGGGGGCGCGGCGGCTACACCTTC. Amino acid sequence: CASSIRGRGGYTF.

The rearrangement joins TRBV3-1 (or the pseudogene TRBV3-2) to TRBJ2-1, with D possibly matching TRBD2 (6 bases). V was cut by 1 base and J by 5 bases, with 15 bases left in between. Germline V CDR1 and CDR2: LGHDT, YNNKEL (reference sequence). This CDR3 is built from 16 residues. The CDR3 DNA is TGTGCCAGCAGCCAAGTTCGTCAGCGGGCAAACAATGAGCAGTTCTTC. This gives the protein CASSQVRQRANNEQFF.

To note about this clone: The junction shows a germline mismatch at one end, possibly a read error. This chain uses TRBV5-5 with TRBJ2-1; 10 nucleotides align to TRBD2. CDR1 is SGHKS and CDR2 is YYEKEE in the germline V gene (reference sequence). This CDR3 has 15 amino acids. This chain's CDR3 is CASSLYSGRAAELFF. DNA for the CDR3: TGTGCCAGCAGCTTGTACAGCGGGAGGGCAGCGGAGCTGTTCTTC.

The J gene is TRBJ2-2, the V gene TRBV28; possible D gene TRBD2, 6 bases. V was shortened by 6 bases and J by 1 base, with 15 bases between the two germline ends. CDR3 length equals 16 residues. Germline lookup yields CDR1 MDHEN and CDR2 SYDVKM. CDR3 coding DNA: TGTGCCAGCAGAAAAACTAGCCCGAGGAACACCGGGGAGCTGTTTTTT. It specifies CASRKTSPRNTGELFF.